These 21 T cell receptor beta chains originate from one sample sequenced in a study of identical twins listed by TCRdb under 2016. The receptor library was made with 5' RACE. The listed sequencing device is Illumina HiSeq 2000. TCRdb applied fastp at Q25 and MiXCR to the public reads, then kept only in-frame beta chains. Duplicate CDR3 protein sequences are folded into a single record with the most common DNA and genes. The sample has about 530,000 distinct CDR3 sequences on record, under 25% of them singletons. The ten biggest clones cover more than 0.4% of the sample. The same sample was also studied in work on yellow fever vaccine responses in identical twins.

The sample comprised CD4+ T cells sorted from blood. The receptors shown here come from a woman aged 18 to 35 in good health.

The rearrangement joins TRBV3-1 to TRBJ1-5; D possibly corresponds to TRBD1 (6 bases). The germline gives CDR1 LGHDT, CDR2 YNNKEL (reference sequence). The CDR3 has 16 amino acids. Between the trimmed V and J ends, which lost 3 bases and 4 bases, there was a span of 16 bases. This CDR3 reads CASSQGYLGGNQPQHF. The CDR3 region has the DNA TGTGCCAGCAGCCAGGGGTATTTAGGGGGGAATCAGCCCCAGCATTTT. The full variable domain, with the rest looked up from reference TRBV3-1 and TRBJ1-5, is DTAVSQTPKYLVTQMGNDKSIKCEQNLGHDTMYWYKQDSKKFLKIMFSYNNKELIINETVPNRFSPKSPDKAHLNLHINSLELGDSAVYFCASSQGYLGGNQPQHFGDGTRLSIL.

This clonotype was observed a few times. The rearrangement uses TRBV4-1 and TRBJ2-5; D might be TRBD1 or TRBD2, each matching 6 bases. V gave up 4 bases and J gave up 4 bases, with 19 bases separating them. The CDR3 has 16 residues. From germline, CDR1 is MGHRA and CDR2 YSYEKL. CDR3 sequence reads: CASSPSPSRGRETQYF. CDR3 DNA sequence: TGCGCCAGCAGCCCTTCCCCCTCCCGGGGGCGAGAGACCCAGTACTTC.

The chain uses TRBV28 and TRBJ2-1; D might be TRBD2 (5 bases). Germline V gene lookup returns CDR1 MDHEN and CDR2 SYDVKM. V lost 2 bases, J lost 7 bases, and 15 bases lay in between. This CDR3 region has 15 residues. The CDR3 sequence is CASSLISSIVNEQFF. The CDR3 DNA is TGTGCCAGCAGTTTAATCTCTAGCATCGTAAATGAGCAGTTCTTC. The whole variable domain, remainder taken from reference TRBV28 and TRBJ2-1, is DVKVTQSSRYLVKRTGEKVFLECVQDMDHENMFWYRQDPGLGLRLIYFSYDVKMKEKGDIPEGYSVSREKKERFSLILESASTNQTSMYLCASSLISSIVNEQFFGPGTRLTVL.

The rearrangement uses TRBV3-1 and TRBJ2-3; 7 bases fit TRBD2. V was clipped by 1 base and J by 2 bases; unmatched bases: 6. Germline assignment: CDR1 LGHDT and CDR2 YNNKEL (reference sequence). The CDR3 has 16 residues. The CDR3 region is CASSQVLAEVTDTQYF. For the CDR3, the DNA is TGTGCCAGCAGCCAAGTCCTAGCGGAGGTCACAGATACGCAGTATTTT.

The chain has TRBV10-3 and TRBJ1-6, with TRBD1 matching 8 bases. The CDR3 is 14 amino acids. J lost 7 bases, V lost 7 bases, and 6 bases had no gene match. CDR1 and CDR2 (germline): ENHRY, SYGVKD. The CDR3 loop reads CAITQGAKNSPLHF. For the CDR3, the DNA is TGTGCCATCACGCAGGGGGCGAAGAATTCACCCCTCCACTTT.

The chain combines TRBV7-6 with TRBJ2-1, with D possibly matching TRBD2 (5 bases). The CDR3 spans 14 residues. Trimming removed 1 base from V and 9 bases from J, with 13 bases in between. Germline CDR1 SGHVS, CDR2 FNYEAQ. CDR3 sequence (DNA): TGTGCCAGCAGCTTAGATGGGTTGGCGGGTGAGCAGTTCTTC. It translates to CASSLDGLAGEQFF.

This clonotype has a handful of counts. The chain couples TRBV4-1 to TRBJ2-3; a possible D gene is TRBD2 (5 bases). V gave up 0 bases and J gave up 0 bases, with 13 bases separating them. The CDR3 contains 17 residues. The V gene's germline CDR1 is MGHRA and CDR2 YSYEKL. The CDR3 bases are TGCGCCAGCAGCCAAGACAAGCGGATCACTAGCACAGATACGCAGTATTTT. This encodes CASSQDKRITSTDTQYF.

At least ten counts were recorded for this clonotype. This rearrangement joins TRBV27 to TRBJ1-1; D is uncertain. V was pared by 3 bases and J by 1 base, with 9 bases between. From germline, CDR1 is MNHEY and CDR2 SMNVEV (reference sequence). The CDR3 length is 14 residues. The chain's CDR3 is CASSFLGKNTEAFF. The CDR3 coding sequence is TGTGCCAGCAGTTTTCTAGGAAAGAACACTGAAGCTTTCTTT.

This clonotype has only a few counts. V gene TRBV10-3 combines with J gene TRBJ1-6; D is undetermined. V was clipped by 2 bases and J by 9 bases, with 14 bases between them. CDR3 size: 15 residues. Germline CDR1 ENHRY, CDR2 SYGVKD. The CDR3 sequence is CAISEAADPASPLHF. In nucleotides, the CDR3 is TGTGCCATCAGTGAGGCGGCAGACCCTGCTTCACCCCTCCACTTT.

A few counts support this clonotype. The chain recombines TRBV7-9 with TRBJ1-1; TRBD1 aligns across 10 bases. CDR3 length equals 14 residues. From germline, CDR1 is SEHNR and CDR2 FQNEAQ (reference sequence). V was pared by 4 bases and J by 5 bases, with 4 bases of the junction left unmatched. The CDR3 sequence: CASSSDRGQTEAFF. The DNA for the CDR3 is TGTGCCAGCAGCTCCGACAGGGGGCAGACTGAAGCTTTCTTT.

V and J are TRBV24-1 and TRBJ2-5; TRBD2 matches 11 bases. Germline assignment: CDR1 KGHDR and CDR2 SFDVKD. With V trimmed by 4 bases and J by 4 bases, 4 bases remained unmatched. This CDR3 spans 15 amino acids. The CDR3 spells CATSEVSGRGETQYF. The CDR3 DNA is TGTGCCACCAGTGAGGTTAGCGGGAGGGGAGAGACCCAGTACTTC.

This clonotype was counted between two and nine times. V usage is TRBV27 and J usage is TRBJ2-5; D not resolved. Trimming removed 6 bases at V and 4 bases at J, with 15 bases between. This CDR3 region has 14 residues. Germline CDR1 MNHEY, CDR2 SMNVEV (reference sequence). In DNA, the CDR3 is TGTGCCAGCAGCGATCGGACCTGGCGAGAGACCCAGTACTTC. Encoded protein: CASSDRTWRETQYF.

The sample holds a few counts of this clonotype. V gene TRBV27 combines with J gene TRBJ2-7; 10 bases align to TRBD2. With 6 bases clipped from V and 2 bases from J, the junction kept 10 bases outside the gene matches. This CDR3 is built from 16 residues. Germline V gene lookup returns CDR1 MNHEY and CDR2 SMNVEV (reference sequence). In nucleotides, the CDR3 is TGTGCCAGCAGAACGGCCGGGACTAGCGTTCCCTACGAGCAGTACTTC. It yields the protein CASRTAGTSVPYEQYF.

V and J are TRBV6-1 and TRBJ2-7; D uncertain. V was shortened by 7 bases and J by 0 bases, with 10 bases between the two germline ends. The CDR3 loop spans 13 amino acids. Germline V lookup: CDR1 MNHNS, CDR2 SASEGT. This chain's CDR3 is CASKTQPSYEQYF. The CDR3 nucleotides read TGTGCCAGCAAGACGCAGCCCTCCTACGAGCAGTACTTC.

The chain couples TRBV11-2 to TRBJ2-7, with 7 bases aligning to TRBD2. There are 14 residues in the CDR3. Germline CDR1 is SGHAT and CDR2 is FQNNGV. V lost 0 bases, J lost 3 bases, and 2 bases stayed unmatched. The CDR3 loop is CASSLDGTIYEQYF. CDR3 bases: TGTGCCAGCAGCTTAGACGGGACTATCTACGAGCAGTACTTC.

This clonotype was detected only a few times. V and J are TRBV2 and TRBJ1-6; D not resolved. The germline V gene has CDR1 SNHLY and CDR2 FYNNEI. This CDR3 comprises 14 residues. The V end lost 2 bases, the J end lost 10 bases, and 12 bases lay between the germline ends. DNA of the CDR3: TGTGCCAGCAGTGAATCGCCAGGCATGTCACCCCTCCACTTT. Encoded protein: CASSESPGMSPLHF. Looking up the rest from reference TRBV2 and TRBJ1-6 gives the full variable domain: EPEVTQTPSHQVTQMGQEVILRCVPISNHLYFYWYRQILGQKVEFLVSFYNNEISEKSEIFDDQFSVERPDGSNFTLKIRSTKLEDSAMYFCASSESPGMSPLHFGNGTRLTVT.

In its sample, this clonotype was seen a few times. Here the CDR3 reads CASSQGAGQQNTGELFF. CDR3 nucleotide sequence: TGTGCCAGCAGCCAGGGGGCGGGACAGCAGAACACCGGGGAGCTGTTTTTT. This rearrangement joins TRBV3-1 to TRBJ2-2, with D perhaps matching TRBD1 (7 bases). The CDR3 sequence is 17 residues long. Germline CDR1 and CDR2: LGHDT and YNNKEL (reference sequence). The germline V and J ends were trimmed by 3 bases and 1 base, with 15 bases remaining between them.

This clonotype was counted between two and nine times. The chain is built from TRBV20-1 and TRBJ2-1; D may be TRBD1 (6 bases). This CDR3 region has 13 residues. The V end was cut by 6 bases, the J end by 0 bases, with 9 bases between. From germline, CDR1 is DFQATT and CDR2 SNEGSKA (reference sequence). The CDR3 sequence is CSAGQSSYNEQFF. The CDR3 DNA reads TGCAGTGCAGGACAGAGCTCCTACAATGAGCAGTTCTTC.

V usage is TRBV20-1 and J usage is TRBJ2-3; D may be TRBD2 (7 bases). V was pared by 1 base and J by 4 bases, with 15 bases between. Germline CDR1 is DFQATT and CDR2 is SNEGSKA (reference sequence). The CDR3 has 15 amino acids. The chain's CDR3 is CSARVRGAEADTQYF. The DNA of the CDR3 is TGCAGTGCTAGAGTACGGGGGGCAGAGGCAGATACGCAGTATTTT.

This sequence joins TRBV7-8 and TRBJ2-5; TRBD2 might be the D (6 bases). The CDR3 sequence is 16 residues long. The germline CDR1 and CDR2 sequences are SGHVS and FQNEAQ. Trimming took 2 bases from V and 5 from J, leaving 18 bases between them. This CDR3 reads CASSLSRRALGETQYF. CDR3 nucleotide sequence: TGTGCCAGCAGCTTAAGTCGGAGGGCCCTAGGGGAGACCCAGTACTTC.

There are a few counts of this clonotype. The rearrangement uses TRBV10-3 and TRBJ2-3, with 9 bases identical to TRBD1. CDR1 is ENHRY, CDR2 SYGVKD, per germline. The junction had 11 bases not matched to a gene; V was cut back by 0 bases and J by 1 base. This CDR3 region has 19 residues. The CDR3 region is CAISESLTSGTGRTDTQYF. The CDR3 nucleotides are TGTGCCATCAGTGAGTCACTCACCTCCGGGACAGGGCGCACAGATACGCAGTATTTT.